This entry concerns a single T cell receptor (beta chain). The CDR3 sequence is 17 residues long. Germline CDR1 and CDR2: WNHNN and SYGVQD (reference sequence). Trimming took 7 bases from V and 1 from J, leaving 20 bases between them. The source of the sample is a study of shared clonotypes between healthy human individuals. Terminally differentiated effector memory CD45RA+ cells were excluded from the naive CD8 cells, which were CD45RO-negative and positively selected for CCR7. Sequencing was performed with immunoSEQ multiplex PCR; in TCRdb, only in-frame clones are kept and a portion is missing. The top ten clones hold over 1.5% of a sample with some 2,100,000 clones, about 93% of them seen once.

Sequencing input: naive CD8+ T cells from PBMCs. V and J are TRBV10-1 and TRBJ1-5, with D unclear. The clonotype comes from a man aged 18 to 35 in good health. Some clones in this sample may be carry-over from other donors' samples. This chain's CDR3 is CASISGSGLISNQPQHF. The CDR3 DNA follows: TGCGCCAGCATTTCCGGGTCTGGTTTGATCAGCAATCAGCCCCAGCATTTT.